The next 25 T cell receptor beta chains were all read from a single sample in a study of T cell responses to AZD1222 COVID-19 vaccine (dated by TCRdb to about 2021). The receptor library was made with the immunoSEQ multiplex PCR assay. The table comes from immuneACCESS by way of TCRdb, which keeps in-frame sequences with V and J called. Part of the clones is missing from these tables; in studies checked, under half for an unresolved V gene and the rest for unknown reasons. Counted in this sample were 150,000 or so clones; approximately 93% of them appeared once. The top ten hold 5.1% of the sample. The intended sense of this specimen's time point label: baseline before first vaccination. This specimen consisted of peripheral blood, obtained on day 0 of AZD1222 vaccination. These TCRs come from an adult in good health.

The V and J genes are TRBV4-1 and TRBJ2-7; possible D gene TRBD2, 7 bases. V shed 0 bases and J shed 4 bases, with 16 bases lying between them. CDR3 length: 16 residues. Germline-derived CDR1 and CDR2 are MGHRA and YSYEKL. CDR3 residues: CASSQDRGTTLYEQYF. The CDR3 DNA sequence: TGCGCCAGCAGCCAAGATAGGGGGACTACATTATACGAGCAGTACTTC.

J is TRBJ1-1 and V is TRBV30; TRBD1 might be the D (6 bases). This CDR3 has 15 residues. Trimming cost V 2 bases and J 1 base, with 14 bases left between them. Germline V CDR1 and CDR2: GTSNPN, SVGIG (reference sequence). In DNA form, the CDR3 reads TGTGCCTGGAGTCCTCTGGACAGCCCGAACACTGAAGCTTTCTTT. Its translation: CAWSPLDSPNTEAFF.

This sequence joins TRBV7-2 and TRBJ2-2, with a tentative D call TRBD2 (5 bases). The CDR3 has 15 residues. CDR1 is SGHTA, CDR2 FQGNSA, per germline. The V gene lost 2 bases and the J gene lost 0 bases, with 7 bases spanning the gap. Here the CDR3 reads CASSLTRSNTGELFF. The CDR3 DNA reads TGTGCCAGCAGCTTAACTAGGTCGAACACCGGGGAGCTGTTTTTT.

The V call is TRBV19, the J call TRBJ1-5; a weak D match, TRBD1 (5 bases). Germline V gene lookup returns CDR1 LNHDA and CDR2 SQIVND (reference sequence). V dropped 3 bases and J dropped 2 bases, with 11 bases sitting between them. The CDR3 covers 15 residues. This CDR3 reads CASSMGQVGNQPQHF. CDR3 nucleotides: TGTGCCAGTAGTATGGGGCAGGTGGGCAATCAGCCCCAGCATTTT.

The rearrangement joins TRBV3-1 (or the pseudogene TRBV3-2) to TRBJ2-1; unclear D gene. The CDR3 extends over 15 amino acids. Trimming pared 4 bases from V and 1 base from J, leaving 11 bases between. In germline, CDR1 is LGHDT, CDR2 YNNKEL (reference sequence). The CDR3 sequence: CASSPQTGSYNEQFF. CDR3 DNA: TGTGCCAGCAGCCCCCAGACCGGTTCCTACAATGAGCAGTTCTTC.

DNA of the CDR3: TGTGCCAGTAGCCCTCAGTTTTTGTCAGCGGGAGGTCGCGAGCAGTACTTC. Its protein product is CASSPQFLSAGGREQYF. V and J are TRBV19 and TRBJ2-7, with 9 bases lining up with TRBD2. The germline CDR1 and CDR2 sequences are LNHDA and SQIVND (reference sequence). The CDR3 loop spans 17 amino acids. Trimming cost V 6 bases and J 6 bases; bases outside gene matches: 18.

This chain links TRBV10-1 with TRBJ1-1, with TRBD1 identical over 7 bases. Germline V gene data show CDR1 as WNHNN and CDR2 as SYGVQD (reference sequence). The CDR3 extends over 14 amino acids. With V trimmed by 1 base and J by 6 bases, 5 bases remained unmatched. CDR3 region: CASSEYRGTAEAFF. The CDR3 DNA is TGCGCCAGCAGTGAGTACAGGGGCACGGCTGAAGCTTTCTTT.

The chain couples TRBV15 to TRBJ2-5; 12 bases line up with TRBD2. The ends lost 1 base at V and 5 bases at J; junction bases unmatched: 5. There are 16 residues in the CDR3. The germline V gene encodes CDR1 LNHNV and CDR2 YYDKDF (reference sequence). This CDR3 is CATSRGPTSGSETQYF. CDR3 nucleotides: TGTGCCACCAGCAGAGGTCCGACTAGCGGGAGTGAGACCCAGTACTTC. Based on the CDR3 plus reference TRBV15 and TRBJ2-5, the full variable domain is DAMVIQNPRYQVTQFGKPVTLSCSQTLNHNVMYWYQQKSSQAPKLLFHYYDKDFNNEADTPDNFQSRRPNTSFCFLDIRSPGLGDTAMYLCATSRGPTSGSETQYFGPGTRLLVL.

The chain joins TRBV21-1 to TRBJ1-2; the D call of TRBD1 is as the table states it, not checked on the DNA. TRBV21-1 is termed a pseudogene. The CDR3 consists of 15 residues. CDR3 sequence: CASSKAPGVIYGYTF. CDR3 in DNA: TGTGCCAGCAGCAAAGCACCAGGGGTAATCTATGGCTACACCTTC.

The J gene is TRBJ1-2, the V gene TRBV24-1; perhaps TRBD1 as D (6 bases). CDR3 length equals 13 residues. V lost 7 bases and J 7 bases, leaving 15 bases between the germline ends. The germline gives CDR1 KGHDR, CDR2 SFDVKD. The CDR3 loop is CATRGQGTRGYTF. Written as DNA, the CDR3 is TGTGCCACCAGAGGCCAGGGGACCCGTGGCTACACCTTC.

The V and J genes are TRBV15 and TRBJ2-5; TRBD1 agrees at 7 bases. V lost 5 bases to trimming and J lost 2 bases; unmatched junction nucleotides: 5. Germline CDR1 reads LNHNV; CDR2 reads YYDKDF (reference sequence). The CDR3 runs to 14 residues. The CDR3 DNA is TGTGCCACCAGCGGCCACAGGGGACAAGAGACCCAGTACTTC. This encodes CATSGHRGQETQYF.

This chain joins TRBV10-3 and TRBJ2-2, with TRBD2 identical over 11 bases. The CDR3 has 16 residues. Looked up from germline, CDR1 is ENHRY and CDR2 is SYGVKD. V trimming: 10 bases; J trimming: 2 bases; junction bases outside the gene matches: 9. The CDR3: CATSTSGDQNTGELFF. The CDR3 nucleotides are TGTGCCACTTCGACTAGCGGGGACCAAAACACCGGGGAGCTGTTTTTT.

The CDR3 reads CASSFRQNPNQPQHF. The CDR3, as DNA: TGTGCCAGCAGTTTTCGACAGAATCCCAATCAGCCCCAGCATTTT. The rearrangement links TRBV28 to TRBJ1-5, with D perhaps matching TRBD1 (5 bases). The CDR3 is 15 amino acids. Germline V gives CDR1 MDHEN, CDR2 SYDVKM. Trimming cost V 3 bases and J 3 bases, with 12 bases left between them.

The chain is built from TRBV6-2 or TRBV6-3 and TRBJ2-2; D ambiguous. V lost 0 bases to trimming and J lost 2 bases, with 7 bases between them. CDR3 length: 15 amino acids. The germline V gene encodes CDR1 MNHEY and CDR2 SVGEGT. CDR3 sequence (DNA): TGTGCCAGCAGTTACTCCTGGGGAAACACCGGGGAGCTGTTTTTT. Protein product: CASSYSWGNTGELFF.

The V gene is TRBV7-9, the J gene TRBJ1-1, with D possibly being TRBD1 (5 bases). The germline V gene has CDR1 SEHNR and CDR2 FQNEAQ (reference sequence). The length of the CDR3 is 14 residues. Trimming shortened V by 5 bases and J by 10 bases, and 20 bases separated the two germline ends. CDR3 DNA sequence: TGTGCCAGCAGCCTCCCCCAACGGACAACCGGAGCTTTCTTT. Its translation: CASSLPQRTTGAFF.

The gene calls are TRBV28 and TRBJ2-6; D is ambiguous. The germline V gene encodes CDR1 MDHEN and CDR2 SYDVKM. The CDR3 runs 14 residues. Trimming pared 8 bases from V and 1 base from J, leaving 9 bases between. As DNA, the CDR3 is TGTGCCAGCCTGGGCAGGTCTGGGGCCAACGTCCTGACTTTC. Its translation is CASLGRSGANVLTF.

V and J are TRBV19 and TRBJ2-7; D might be TRBD1 (6 bases). Germline CDR1 is LNHDA and CDR2 is SQIVND (reference sequence). V lost 5 bases to trimming and J lost 6 bases, with 20 bases between them. The CDR3 is 15 amino acids. The DNA of the CDR3 is TGTGCCAGTAGTCAAACTCCCGGGACACTACGCGAGCAGTACTTC. Protein: CASSQTPGTLREQYF.

The rearrangement joins TRBV2 to TRBJ1-1; D perhaps matches TRBD1 (5 bases). This CDR3 has 15 amino acids. The V and J ends lost 6 bases and 1 base respectively, with 15 bases between them. CDR1 is SNHLY and CDR2 is FYNNEI in the germline V gene. The CDR3 bases are TGTGCCAGCAGGGCCTCGAGACAGACGAACACTGAAGCTTTCTTT. It specifies CASRASRQTNTEAFF.

This chain connects TRBV5-6 to TRBJ2-7; D is uncertain. CDR1 and CDR2 from the germline V gene are SGHDT and YYEEEE. The CDR3 totals 13 residues. V lost 4 bases and J lost 0, with 8 bases in between. The CDR3 sequence is CASSGGYSYEQYF. CDR3 DNA: TGTGCCAGCAGCGGCGGTTACTCCTACGAGCAGTACTTC.

The chain employs TRBV3-1 (or the pseudogene TRBV3-2) and TRBJ2-3, with TRBD2 identical over 8 bases. The V gene end was trimmed by 1 base and the J gene end by 6 bases; junction bases not matched to a gene: 6. The CDR3 length is 15 residues. In germline, CDR1 is LGHDT, CDR2 YNNKEL (reference sequence). The DNA of the CDR3 is TGTGCCAGCAGCCAAGGGTCAACGGGAGGGGATACGCAGTATTTT. Its protein product is CASSQGSTGGDTQYF.

The genes are TRBV9 and TRBJ2-1; D call uncertain. The germline V and J ends were trimmed by 3 bases and 2 bases, with 12 bases remaining between them. The CDR3 loop spans 15 amino acids. CDR1 is SGDLS and CDR2 is YYNGEE in the germline V gene. CDR3 nucleotide sequence: TGTGCCAGCAGCGCCGGCTTGCTCGCCTACAATGAGCAGTTCTTC. Translation: CASSAGLLAYNEQFF.

This clone was detected once. The chain links TRBV19 to TRBJ2-2; possibly TRBD2 for D (5 bases). This CDR3 has 18 residues. Trimming stripped 3 bases from V and 7 bases from J, with 24 bases between. The germline gives CDR1 LNHDA, CDR2 SQIVND (reference sequence). The CDR3 loop reads CASSISRAERVQGGELFF. CDR3 DNA sequence: TGTGCCAGTAGTATTTCGAGGGCTGAAAGGGTCCAAGGCGGGGAGCTGTTTTTT.

CDR3 residues: CASSSFEIMNTEAFF. The CDR3 bases are TGTGCCAGCAGCTCCTTTGAGATTATGAACACTGAAGCTTTCTTT. This chain links TRBV5-6 with TRBJ1-1; D unresolved. Trimming removed 3 bases at V and 0 bases at J, with 12 bases between. Germline V CDR1 and CDR2: SGHDT, YYEEEE. The length of the CDR3 is 15 residues.

This clone appeared once. The rearrangement uses TRBV6-6 and TRBJ2-3, with 7 bases matching TRBD1. CDR1 and CDR2 from the germline V gene are MNHNY and SVGAGI (reference sequence). CDR3 length: 14 residues. After removal of 5 bases from V and 1 base from J, the junction contained 3 bases not matched to a gene. The CDR3 spells CASSPGTGTDTQYF. In DNA, the CDR3 is TGTGCCAGCAGTCCAGGGACAGGCACAGATACGCAGTATTTT.

The chain is built from TRBV7-8 and TRBJ1-2; 10 bases line up with TRBD1. Germline V lookup: CDR1 SGHVS, CDR2 FQNEAQ. The length of the CDR3 is 18 residues. Germline trimming cut 1 base from V and 1 base from J; bases unmatched to any gene: 9. This CDR3 reads CASSLGGRDRGFNYGYTF. The CDR3 bases are TGTGCCAGCAGCTTAGGAGGGAGGGACAGGGGATTTAACTATGGCTACACCTTC.